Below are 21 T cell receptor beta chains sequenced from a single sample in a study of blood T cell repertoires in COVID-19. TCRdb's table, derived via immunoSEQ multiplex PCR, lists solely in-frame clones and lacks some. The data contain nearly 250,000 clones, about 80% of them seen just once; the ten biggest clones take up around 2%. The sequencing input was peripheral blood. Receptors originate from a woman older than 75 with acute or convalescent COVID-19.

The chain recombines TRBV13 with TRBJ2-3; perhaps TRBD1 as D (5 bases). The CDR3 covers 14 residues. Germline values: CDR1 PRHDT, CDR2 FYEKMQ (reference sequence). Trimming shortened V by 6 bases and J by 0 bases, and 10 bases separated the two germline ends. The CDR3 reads CASRPDSSTDTQYF. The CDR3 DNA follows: TGTGCCAGCAGACCCGACAGTAGCACAGATACGCAGTATTTT.

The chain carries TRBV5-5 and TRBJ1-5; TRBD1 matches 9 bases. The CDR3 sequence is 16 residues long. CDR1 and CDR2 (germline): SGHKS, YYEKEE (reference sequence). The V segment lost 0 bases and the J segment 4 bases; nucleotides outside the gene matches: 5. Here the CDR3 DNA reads TGTGCCAGCAGCTTGGGTACAGGGGGCCAAAATCAGCCCCAGCATTTT. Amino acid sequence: CASSLGTGGQNQPQHF.

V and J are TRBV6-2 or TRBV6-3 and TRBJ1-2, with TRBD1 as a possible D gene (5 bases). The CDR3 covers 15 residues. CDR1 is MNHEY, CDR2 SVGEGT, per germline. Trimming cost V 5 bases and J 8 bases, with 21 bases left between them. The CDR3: CASSARAGPHNGYTF. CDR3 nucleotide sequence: TGTGCCAGCAGTGCCCGCGCAGGGCCCCATAACGGCTACACCTTC.

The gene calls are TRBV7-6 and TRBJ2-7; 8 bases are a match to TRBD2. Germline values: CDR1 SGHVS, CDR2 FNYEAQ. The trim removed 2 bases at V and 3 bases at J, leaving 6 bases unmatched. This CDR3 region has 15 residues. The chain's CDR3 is CASSLLSSGGYEQYF. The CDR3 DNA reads TGTGCCAGCAGCTTATTGTCCAGCGGGGGCTACGAGCAGTACTTC.

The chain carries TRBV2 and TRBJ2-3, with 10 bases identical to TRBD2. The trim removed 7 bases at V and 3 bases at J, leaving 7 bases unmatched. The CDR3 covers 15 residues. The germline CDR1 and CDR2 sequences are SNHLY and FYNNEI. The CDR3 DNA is TGTGCCAGCAAGCGTGCTAGCGGGGGTACAGATACGCAGTATTTT. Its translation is CASKRASGGTDTQYF.

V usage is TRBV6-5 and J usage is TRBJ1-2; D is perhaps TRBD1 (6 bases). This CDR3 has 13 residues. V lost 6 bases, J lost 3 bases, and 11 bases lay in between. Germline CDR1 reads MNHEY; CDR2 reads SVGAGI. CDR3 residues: CASSKNRDYGYTF. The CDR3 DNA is TGTGCCAGCAGCAAGAACAGGGACTATGGCTACACCTTC.

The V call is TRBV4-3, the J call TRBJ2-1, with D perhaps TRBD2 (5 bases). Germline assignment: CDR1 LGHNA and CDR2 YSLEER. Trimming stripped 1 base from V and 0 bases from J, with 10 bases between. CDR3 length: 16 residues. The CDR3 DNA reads TGCGCCAGCAGCCAAGTAGCGAGGAGCTCCTACAATGAGCAGTTCTTC. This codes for CASSQVARSSYNEQFF.

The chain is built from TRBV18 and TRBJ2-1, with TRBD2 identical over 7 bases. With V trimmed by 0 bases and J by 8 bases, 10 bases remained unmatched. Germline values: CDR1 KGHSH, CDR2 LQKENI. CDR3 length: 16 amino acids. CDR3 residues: CASSPPGMREWDEQFF. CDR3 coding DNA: TGTGCCAGCTCACCACCTGGGATGCGGGAGTGGGATGAGCAGTTCTTC.

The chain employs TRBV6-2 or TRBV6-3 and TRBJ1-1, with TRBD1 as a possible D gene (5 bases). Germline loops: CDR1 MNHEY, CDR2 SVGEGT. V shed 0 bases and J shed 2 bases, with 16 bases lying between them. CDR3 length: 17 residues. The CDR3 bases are TGTGCCAGCAGTTACTCTAGGGGTGAACGGATTAACACTGAAGCTTTCTTT. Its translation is CASSYSRGERINTEAFF.

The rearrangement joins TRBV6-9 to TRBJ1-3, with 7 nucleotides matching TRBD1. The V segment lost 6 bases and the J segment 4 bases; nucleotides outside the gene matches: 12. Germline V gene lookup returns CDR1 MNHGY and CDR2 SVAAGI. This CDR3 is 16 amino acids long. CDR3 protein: CASSISPRGRGNTIYF. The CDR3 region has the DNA TGTGCCAGCAGCATATCCCCAAGGGGGCGGGGAAACACCATATATTTT.

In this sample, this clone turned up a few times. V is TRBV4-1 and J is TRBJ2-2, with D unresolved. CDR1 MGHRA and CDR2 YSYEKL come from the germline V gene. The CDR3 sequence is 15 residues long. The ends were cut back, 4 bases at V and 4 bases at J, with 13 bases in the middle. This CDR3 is CASSRDLVLTGELFF. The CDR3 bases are TGCGCCAGCAGCCGAGACCTCGTACTCACCGGGGAGCTGTTTTTT.

CDR3 coding DNA: TGTGCCAGCGCACCGGACAGCTCCTACGAGCAGTACTTC. Amino acids: CASAPDSSYEQYF. This sequence joins TRBV12-3 or TRBV12-4 and TRBJ2-7; weak D call: TRBD1 (6 bases). V lost 8 bases and J 0 bases, leaving 11 bases between the germline ends. The CDR3 loop spans 13 amino acids.

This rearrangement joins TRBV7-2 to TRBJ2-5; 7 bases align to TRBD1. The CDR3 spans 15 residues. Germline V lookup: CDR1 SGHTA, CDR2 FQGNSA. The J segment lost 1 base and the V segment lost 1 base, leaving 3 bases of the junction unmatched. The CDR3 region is CASSLVGTAQETQYF. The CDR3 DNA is TGTGCCAGCAGCTTAGTGGGGACAGCCCAAGAGACCCAGTACTTC.

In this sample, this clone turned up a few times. The CDR3 reads CSASLRAQGNQPQHF. Here the CDR3 DNA reads TGCAGTGCTAGTTTGAGGGCTCAAGGTAATCAGCCCCAGCATTTT. The chain combines TRBV20-1 with TRBJ1-5; D is unresolved. This CDR3 region has 15 residues. V lost 3 bases and J lost 4, with 16 bases in between. The V gene's germline CDR1 is DFQATT and CDR2 SNEGSKA (reference sequence).

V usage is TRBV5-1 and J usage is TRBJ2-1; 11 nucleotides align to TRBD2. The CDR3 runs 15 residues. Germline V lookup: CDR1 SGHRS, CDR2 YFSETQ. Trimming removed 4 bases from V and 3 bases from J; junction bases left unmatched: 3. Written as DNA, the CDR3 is TGCGCCAGCAGCCAGGGACTAGCGGTCTACAATGAGCAGTTCTTC. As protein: CASSQGLAVYNEQFF. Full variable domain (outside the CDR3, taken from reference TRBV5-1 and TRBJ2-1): KAGVTQTPRYLIKTRGQQVTLSCSPISGHRSVSWYQQTPGQGLQFLFEYFSETQRNKGNFPGRFSGRQFSNSRSEMNVSTLELGDSALYLCASSQGLAVYNEQFFGPGTRLTVL.

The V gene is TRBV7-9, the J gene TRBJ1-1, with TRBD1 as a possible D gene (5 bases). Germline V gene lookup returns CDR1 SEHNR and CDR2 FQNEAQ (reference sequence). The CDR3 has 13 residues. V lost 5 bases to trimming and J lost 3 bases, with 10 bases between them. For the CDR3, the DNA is TGTGCCAGCAGCCAACAAGGGGACACTGAAGCTTTCTTT. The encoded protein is CASSQQGDTEAFF.

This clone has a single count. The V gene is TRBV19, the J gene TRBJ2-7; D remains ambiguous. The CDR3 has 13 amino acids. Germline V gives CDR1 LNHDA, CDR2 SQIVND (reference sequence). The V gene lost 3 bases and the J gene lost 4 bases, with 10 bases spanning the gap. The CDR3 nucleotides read TGTGCCAGTAGTATTGGTCAGTCTTACGAGCAGTACTTC. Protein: CASSIGQSYEQYF. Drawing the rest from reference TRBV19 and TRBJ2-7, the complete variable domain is DGGITQSPKYLFRKEGQNVTLSCEQNLNHDAMYWYRQDPGQGLRLIYYSQIVNDFQKGDIAEGYSVSREKKESFPLTVTSAQKNPTAFYLCASSIGQSYEQYFGPGTRLTVT.

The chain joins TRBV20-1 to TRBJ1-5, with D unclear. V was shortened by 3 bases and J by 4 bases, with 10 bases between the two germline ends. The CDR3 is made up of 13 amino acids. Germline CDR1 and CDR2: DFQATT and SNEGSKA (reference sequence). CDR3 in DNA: TGCAGTGCTAGTGGTACGGGGAATCAGCCCCAGCATTTT. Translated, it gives CSASGTGNQPQHF.

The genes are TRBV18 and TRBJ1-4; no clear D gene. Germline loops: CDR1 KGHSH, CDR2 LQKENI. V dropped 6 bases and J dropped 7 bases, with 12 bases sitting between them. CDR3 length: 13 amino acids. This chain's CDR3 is CASSQTHREKLFF. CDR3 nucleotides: TGTGCCAGCTCCCAAACTCACCGTGAAAAACTGTTTTTT.

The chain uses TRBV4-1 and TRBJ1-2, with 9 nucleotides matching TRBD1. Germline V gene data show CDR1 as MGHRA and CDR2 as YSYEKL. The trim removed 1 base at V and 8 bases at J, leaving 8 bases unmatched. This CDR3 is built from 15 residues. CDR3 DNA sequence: TGCGCCAGCAGCCAAGCCGGGACAGGGAATCGAGGCTACACCTTC. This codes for CASSQAGTGNRGYTF.

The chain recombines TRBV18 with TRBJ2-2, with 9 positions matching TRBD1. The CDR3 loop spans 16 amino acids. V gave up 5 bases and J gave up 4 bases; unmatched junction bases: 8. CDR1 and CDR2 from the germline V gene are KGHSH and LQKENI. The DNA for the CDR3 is TGTGCCAGCTCAAGGGGACAGGGCTCGGCCACCGGGGAGCTGTTTTTT. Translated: CASSRGQGSATGELFF.